This entry concerns a single T cell receptor beta chain. The antigen it binds to is not known. No base-level quality is on record; no much larger clone is a single base apart. Including the terminal cysteine and phenylalanine, the CDR3 comprises 13 residues. Of the read, only the CDR3 DNA is kept; its 39 bases are in frame from base 1. At the junction V is shortened by 6 bases and J by 2 bases, with 9 bases in between. CDR1 is given as SNHLY and CDR2 as FYNNEI, both from the germline V gene. This specimen belongs to a study of a mutant IDH1 vaccine in newly diagnosed glioma (TCRdb year 2021). Broadly, across the study: Across visits V03 through V10, patients got a total of eight vaccinations, given in weeks 1, 3, 5, 7, 11, 15, 19 and 23. Vaccination started 4-6 weeks after radiotherapy alone, or was given together with temozolomide cycles in the groups whose treatment included chemotherapy. Peripheral blood was drawn at six visits: V03 (baseline), V05, V07, V10, V12 and V13. Longitudinal TCRB deep sequencing was performed for 20 to 30 treated patients wherever samples were available for exploratory analyses. Prior to enrollment, patients had been given standard therapy consisting of radiotherapy alone, temozolomide alone, or radiochemotherapy with temozolomide, with the combination given to most patients. Of the roughly 31 treated patients, approximately 62% were male and 37.5% were female, and the mean age was approximately 37 years.

The time point label for this specimen denotes: week 5, during vaccination. Every vaccine dose consisted of 300 ug of a 20-mer mutant IDH1 peptide in Montanide, administered subcutaneously together with topical imiquimod. All donors had newly diagnosed IDH1-mutant astrocytomas of WHO grade 3 or 4 that showed loss of nuclear ATRX. The samples were drawn from NOA16, a multicentre, single-arm, open-label phase I trial in Germany that tested a mutant IDH1 peptide vaccine in humans for the first time. The DNeasy Blood and Tissue Kit was used to extract genomic DNA from EDTA blood for TCRB sequencing. The method behind the library was the immunoSEQ multiplex PCR assay. Rearranged TCR beta chain sequences were amplified with the hsTCRB Kit following the manufacturer's protocol. TCRB libraries were sequenced on an Illumina MiSeq. The study's own analysis went as follows. The kit vendor's proprietary platform handled demultiplexing, trimming and gene mapping. As stored in TCRdb, this immuneACCESS dataset retains in-frame rearrangements with V and J assigned. A fraction of the clones does not appear; measured against another copy, unresolved V genes explain less than half of the discrepancy, and the remainder lacks a known reason. That table is the source of V, J and clone size, and D and trimming were worked out from the DNA. This sample gives approximately 80,000 clones in total; more than 85% of them show up just once. The ten largest clones take up 0.55% to 0.65% of the sample.

The study at large found these results: Selection of PBMC samples for TCRB deep sequencing was based on availability. The authors stated that sample limitations prevented analyses of patient blood samples from being reproduced. No apparent relationship was observed between pseudoprogression and alterations in the top peripheral T cell clonotypes detected by TCRB sequencing. Vaccine-induced immune responses across multiple MHC alleles were detected in 85% to 95% of patients.

The specimen was PBMCs, collected from a glioma patient whose treatment included an IDH1 peptide vaccine. The chain joins TRBV2 to TRBJ2-3; the D gene is unclear. This TCR was recovered from a woman between 45 and 60 years old with glioma. In nucleotide form, the sequence is TGTGCCAGCAGGCCCTATTACACAGATACGCAGTATTTT. Translated, it reads CASRPYYTDTQYF.